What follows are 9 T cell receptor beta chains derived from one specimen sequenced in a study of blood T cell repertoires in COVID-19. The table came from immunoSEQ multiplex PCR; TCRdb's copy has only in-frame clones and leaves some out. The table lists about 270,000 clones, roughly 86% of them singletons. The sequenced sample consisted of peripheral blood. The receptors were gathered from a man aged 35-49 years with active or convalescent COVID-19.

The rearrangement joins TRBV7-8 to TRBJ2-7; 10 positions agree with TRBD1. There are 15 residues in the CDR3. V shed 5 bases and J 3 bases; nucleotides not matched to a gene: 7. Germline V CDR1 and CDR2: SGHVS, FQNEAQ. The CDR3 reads CASSPGRDRGYEQYF. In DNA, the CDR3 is TGTGCCAGCAGCCCGGGACGGGACAGGGGCTACGAGCAGTACTTC.

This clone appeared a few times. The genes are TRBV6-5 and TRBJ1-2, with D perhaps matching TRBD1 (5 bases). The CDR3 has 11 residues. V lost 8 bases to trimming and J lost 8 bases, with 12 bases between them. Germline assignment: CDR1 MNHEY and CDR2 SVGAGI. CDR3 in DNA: TGTGCCAGCGGCAGGGCCGGGGGCTACACCTTC. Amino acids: CASGRAGGYTF.

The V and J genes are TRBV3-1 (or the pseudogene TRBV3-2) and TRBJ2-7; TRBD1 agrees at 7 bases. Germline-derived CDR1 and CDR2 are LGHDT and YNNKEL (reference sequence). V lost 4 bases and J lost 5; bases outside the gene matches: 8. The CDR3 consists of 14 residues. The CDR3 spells CASSPRDSNNEQYF. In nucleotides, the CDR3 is TGTGCCAGCAGCCCCAGGGACAGCAACAACGAGCAGTACTTC.

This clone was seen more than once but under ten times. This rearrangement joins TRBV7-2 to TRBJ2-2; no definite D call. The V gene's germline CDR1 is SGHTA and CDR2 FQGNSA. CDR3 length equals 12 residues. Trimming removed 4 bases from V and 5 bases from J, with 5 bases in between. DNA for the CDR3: TGTGCCAGCAGCTCTAGAACCGGGGAGCTGTTTTTT. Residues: CASSSRTGELFF.

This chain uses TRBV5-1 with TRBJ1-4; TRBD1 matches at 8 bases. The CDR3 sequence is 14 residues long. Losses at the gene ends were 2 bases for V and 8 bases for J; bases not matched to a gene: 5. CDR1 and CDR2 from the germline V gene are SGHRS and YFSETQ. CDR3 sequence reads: CASSLGQGLEKLFF. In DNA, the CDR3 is TGCGCCAGCAGCTTAGGACAGGGCTTGGAAAAACTGTTTTTT.

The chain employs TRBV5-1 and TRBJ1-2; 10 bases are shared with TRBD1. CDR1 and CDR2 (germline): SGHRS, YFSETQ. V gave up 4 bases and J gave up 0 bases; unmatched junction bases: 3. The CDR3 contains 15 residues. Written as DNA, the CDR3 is TGCGCCAGCAGCACCGGGACAGGGGCTAACTATGGCTACACCTTC. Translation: CASSTGTGANYGYTF.

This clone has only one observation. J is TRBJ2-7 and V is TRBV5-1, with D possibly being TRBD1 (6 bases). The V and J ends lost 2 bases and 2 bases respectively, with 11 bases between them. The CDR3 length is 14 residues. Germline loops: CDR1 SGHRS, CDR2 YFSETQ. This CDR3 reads CASSFSGQTYEQYF. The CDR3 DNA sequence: TGCGCCAGCAGCTTTTCGGGACAAACCTACGAGCAGTACTTC. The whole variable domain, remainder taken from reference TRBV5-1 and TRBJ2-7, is KAGVTQTPRYLIKTRGQQVTLSCSPISGHRSVSWYQQTPGQGLQFLFEYFSETQRNKGNFPGRFSGRQFSNSRSEMNVSTLELGDSALYLCASSFSGQTYEQYFGPGTRLTVT.

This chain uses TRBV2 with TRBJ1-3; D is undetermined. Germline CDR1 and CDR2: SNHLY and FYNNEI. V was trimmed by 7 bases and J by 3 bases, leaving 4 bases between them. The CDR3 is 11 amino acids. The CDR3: CASTGGNTIYF. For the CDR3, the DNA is TGTGCCAGCACCGGTGGAAACACCATATATTTT.

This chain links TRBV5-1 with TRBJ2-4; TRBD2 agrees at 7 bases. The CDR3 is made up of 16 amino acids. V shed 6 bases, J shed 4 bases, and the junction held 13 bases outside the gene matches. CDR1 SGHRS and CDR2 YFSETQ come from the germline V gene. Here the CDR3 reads CASTLAPLAEKNIQYF. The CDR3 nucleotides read TGCGCCAGCACCTTAGCACCCCTAGCGGAAAAAAACATTCAGTACTTC.